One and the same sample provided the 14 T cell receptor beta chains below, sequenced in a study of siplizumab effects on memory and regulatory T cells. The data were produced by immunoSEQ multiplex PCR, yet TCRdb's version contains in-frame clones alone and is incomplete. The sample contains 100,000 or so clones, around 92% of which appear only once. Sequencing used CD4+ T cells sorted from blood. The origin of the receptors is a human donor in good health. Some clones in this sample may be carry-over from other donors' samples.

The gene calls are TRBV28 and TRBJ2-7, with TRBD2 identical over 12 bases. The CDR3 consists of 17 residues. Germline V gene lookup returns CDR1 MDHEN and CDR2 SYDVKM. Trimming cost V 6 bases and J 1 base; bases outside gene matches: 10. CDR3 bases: TGTGCCAGCAGCGGACTAGCGGGACCACACTTTTCCTACGAGCAGTACTTC. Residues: CASSGLAGPHFSYEQYF.

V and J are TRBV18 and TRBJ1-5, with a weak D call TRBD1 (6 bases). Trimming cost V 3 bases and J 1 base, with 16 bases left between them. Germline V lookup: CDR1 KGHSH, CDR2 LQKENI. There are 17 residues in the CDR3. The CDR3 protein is CASSPPWGPLSNQPQHF. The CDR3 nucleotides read TGTGCCAGCTCACCTCCCTGGGGGCCCCTGAGCAATCAGCCCCAGCATTTT.

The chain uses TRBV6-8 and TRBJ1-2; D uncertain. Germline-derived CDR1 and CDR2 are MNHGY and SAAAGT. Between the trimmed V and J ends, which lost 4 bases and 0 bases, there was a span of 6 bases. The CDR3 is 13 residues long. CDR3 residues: CASSLGPNYGYTF. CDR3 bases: TGTGCCAGCAGTTTAGGACCTAACTATGGCTACACCTTC.

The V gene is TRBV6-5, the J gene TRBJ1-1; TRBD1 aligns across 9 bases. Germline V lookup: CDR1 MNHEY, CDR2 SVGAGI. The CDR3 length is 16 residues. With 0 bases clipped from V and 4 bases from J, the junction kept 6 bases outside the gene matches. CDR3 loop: CASSYSLTGGVTEAFF. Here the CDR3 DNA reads TGTGCCAGCAGTTACTCATTGACAGGGGGGGTCACTGAAGCTTTCTTT.

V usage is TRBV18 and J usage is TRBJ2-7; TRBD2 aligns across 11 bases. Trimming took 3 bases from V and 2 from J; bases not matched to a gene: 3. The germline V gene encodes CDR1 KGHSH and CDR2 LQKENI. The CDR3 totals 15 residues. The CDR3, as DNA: TGTGCCAGCTCACCGGGGACTAGCGGCGCCTACGAGCAGTACTTC. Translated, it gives CASSPGTSGAYEQYF.

For the CDR3, the DNA is TGCAGCGTTGAGACAACCGGGACAGGGCCGTACGAGCAGTACTTC. This codes for CSVETTGTGPYEQYF. The chain joins TRBV29-1 to TRBJ2-7, with TRBD1 matching 9 bases. V shed 3 bases, J shed 4 bases, and the junction held 10 bases outside the gene matches. This CDR3 comprises 15 residues. CDR1 and CDR2 (germline): SQVTM, ANQGSEA.

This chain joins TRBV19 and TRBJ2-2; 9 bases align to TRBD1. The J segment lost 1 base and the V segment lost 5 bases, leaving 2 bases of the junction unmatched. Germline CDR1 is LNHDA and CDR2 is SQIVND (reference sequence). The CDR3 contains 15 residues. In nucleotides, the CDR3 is TGTGCCAGTAGTGTGGGACAGGGGAACACCGGGGAGCTGTTTTTT. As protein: CASSVGQGNTGELFF.

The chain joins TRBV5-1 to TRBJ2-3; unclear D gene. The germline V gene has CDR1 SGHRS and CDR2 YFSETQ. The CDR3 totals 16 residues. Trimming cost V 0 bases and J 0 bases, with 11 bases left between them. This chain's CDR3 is CASSLAGRASTDTQYF. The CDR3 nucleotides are TGCGCCAGCAGCTTGGCCGGTAGGGCGAGCACAGATACGCAGTATTTT.

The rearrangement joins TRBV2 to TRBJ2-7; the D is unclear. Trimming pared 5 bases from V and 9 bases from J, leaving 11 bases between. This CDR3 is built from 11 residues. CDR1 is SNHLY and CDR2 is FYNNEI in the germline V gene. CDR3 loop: CASSSLGGQYF. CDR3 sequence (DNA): TGTGCCAGCAGTTCCCTAGGCGGGCAGTACTTC.

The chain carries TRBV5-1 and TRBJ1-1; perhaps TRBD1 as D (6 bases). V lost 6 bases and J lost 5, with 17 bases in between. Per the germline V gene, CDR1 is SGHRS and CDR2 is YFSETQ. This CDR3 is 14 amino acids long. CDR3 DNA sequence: TGCGCCAGCAACTCCCCAGGGGTTTGGACTGAAGCTTTCTTT. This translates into CASNSPGVWTEAFF.

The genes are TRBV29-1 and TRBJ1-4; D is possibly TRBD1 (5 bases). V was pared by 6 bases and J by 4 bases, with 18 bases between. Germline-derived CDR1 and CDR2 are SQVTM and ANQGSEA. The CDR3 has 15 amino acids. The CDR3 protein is CSVSTDRSLNEKLFF. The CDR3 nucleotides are TGCAGCGTCTCAACCGACAGAAGCCTTAATGAAAAACTGTTTTTT.

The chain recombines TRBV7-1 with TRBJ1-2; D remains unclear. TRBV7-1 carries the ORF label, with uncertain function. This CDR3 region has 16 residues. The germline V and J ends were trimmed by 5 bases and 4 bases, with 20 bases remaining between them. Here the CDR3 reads CASSLLTRGKTYGYTF. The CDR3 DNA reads TGTGCCAGCAGCCTTTTGACACGAGGGAAGACCTATGGCTACACCTTC.

CDR3 sequence: CASSYRDSNSPLHF. The CDR3 region has the DNA TGTGCCAGCAGTTACCGGGACAGCAATTCACCCCTCCACTTT. V and J are TRBV6-6 and TRBJ1-6; 7 nucleotides align to TRBD1. Germline CDR1 is MNHNY and CDR2 is SVGAGI (reference sequence). Trimming cost V 2 bases and J 7 bases; bases outside gene matches: 2. The length of the CDR3 is 14 residues.

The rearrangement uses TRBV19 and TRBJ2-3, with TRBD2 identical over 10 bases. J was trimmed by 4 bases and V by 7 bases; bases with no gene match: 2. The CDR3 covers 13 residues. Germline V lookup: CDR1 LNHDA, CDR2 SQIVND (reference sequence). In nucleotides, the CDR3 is TGTGCCAGTACTAGCGGGAGTCCAGATACGCAGTATTTT. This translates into CASTSGSPDTQYF. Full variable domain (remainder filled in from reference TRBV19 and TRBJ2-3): DGGITQSPKYLFRKEGQNVTLSCEQNLNHDAMYWYRQDPGQGLRLIYYSQIVNDFQKGDIAEGYSVSREKKESFPLTVTSAQKNPTAFYLCASTSGSPDTQYFGPGTRLTVL.